This TCR beta chain was retrieved from a study of cytomegalovirus exposure and HLA in healthy donors. Study-level results: Later work associated 16,951 TCR beta sequences with HLA alleles at 0.05 false discovery rate. Researchers reportedly found TCR beta sequences accurately predicted most subjects' HLA-A and HLA-B alleles. Association of a missense DCLRE1C variant with TCR beta V- and J-gene trimming was reported in a later analysis. As immune exposure information, only CMV serostatus was available.

The CDR3 consists of 17 residues. CDR1 is SGHRS and CDR2 is YFSETQ in the germline V gene. J gave up 1 base and V 4 bases, and 14 bases lay outside the gene matches. Use of 60 Vbeta and 13 Jbeta primers characterized the PCR. Profiling relied on immunoSEQ multiplex PCR, and the TCRdb table lists in-frame clones only, not all of them. The table records about 130,000 clones, 70% to 80% of them present only once. Details on this clone: Its antigen is unidentified.

Specimen: PBMCs. The J gene is TRBJ2-7, the V gene TRBV5-1; 7 bases match TRBD1. This sequence originates from a man in his thirties or forties in good health and CMV-seronegative. This CDR3 reads CASSVLGQSSNSYEQYF. The CDR3 DNA sequence: TGCGCCAGCAGCGTTTTGGGACAGAGTTCTAATTCCTACGAGCAGTACTTC. The entire variable domain, with the rest obtained from reference TRBV5-1 and TRBJ2-7, is as follows: KAGVTQTPRYLIKTRGQQVTLSCSPISGHRSVSWYQQTPGQGLQFLFEYFSETQRNKGNFPGRFSGRQFSNSRSEMNVSTLELGDSALYLCASSVLGQSSNSYEQYFGPGTRLTVT.